This T cell receptor beta chain was sequenced in a study of CD8 T cells in Susac syndrome. When the RNA was reverse transcribed, random hexamers were used with an input of about 0.5 to 1 ug. Amplification of TCR beta CDR3 spanned 54 Vbeta and 13 Jbeta via immunoSEQ multiplex PCR. TCRdb itself ran the immunoSEQ multiplex PCR reads through MiXCR, one entry per CDR3 protein. The sample includes about 80,000 distinct CDR3 sequences, around 94% of them seen just once. Germline loops: CDR1 SGDLS, CDR2 YYNGEE. CDR3 length equals 18 residues. The junction had 10 bases not matched to a gene; V was cut back by 0 bases and J by 2 bases. Peripheral blood CD8+ and CD4+ T cells were profiled by TCR beta sequencing.

The sequence was collected from a human donor in good health. The source material was CD8+ T cells from PBMCs. This chain links TRBV9 with TRBJ2-2; the match to TRBD2 covers 7 bases. The CDR3 region is CASSVATLAVTNTGELFF. As DNA, the CDR3 is TGTGCCAGCAGCGTAGCTACCCTAGCGGTCACCAACACCGGGGAGCTGTTTTTT.